This entry is about one T cell receptor beta chain. This specimen belongs to a study of blood T cell repertoires in COVID-19. Per germline, CDR1 KGHSH and CDR2 LQKENI. With 3 bases removed from V and 8 bases from J, the gap between germline ends came to 17 bases. CDR3 length: 15 residues. Authors' methods: Scientists estimated how many nucleated cells there were by amplifying reference gene primers. Measured with immunoSEQ multiplex PCR; TCRdb has only the in-frame clones, and not every one. V, J and clone size were drawn from that table, and D and trimming were deduced from the DNA. The table shows 200,000 to 250,000 clones, with about 76% occurring only once. Participant age was about 18 to 89 years, and participants resided in fewer than 30 US areas. Grouping used clinical history reported by participants in a survey and questionnaire.

The TCR comes from a woman between 50 and 59 years old with acute COVID-19. Sequenced sample: PBMCs or T cells enriched from blood (not recorded which). The genes are TRBV18 and TRBJ2-1; perhaps TRBD1 as D (5 bases). The CDR3 DNA is TGTGCCAGCTCACCTGGGGCCTCCTCACTACATGAGCAGTTCTTC. This encodes CASSPGASSLHEQFF.